Each of the 21 T cell receptor beta chains below was sequenced from the same sample in a study of liver allograft versus peripheral blood T cells. On the study more broadly: T cell receptor repertoires in transplanted livers were compared with those in recipients' peripheral blood.

TCRdb fed the reads into MiXCR, producing one record per CDR3 protein. This table holds about 13,000 distinct CDR3 sequences, under 20% found once. All receptors come from a human patient who had a liver transplant. The T cells may come from the graft donor.

This clonotype is labeled as medium-sized. V and J are TRBV15 and TRBJ2-1; D gene ambiguous. The CDR3 sequence is 17 residues long. Trimming took off 4 bases at V and 0 bases at J, with 16 bases between the two ends. CDR1 is LNHNV, CDR2 YYDKDF, per germline (reference sequence). The CDR3 region has the DNA TGTGCCACCAGCACCCTGACGGGCCAAAGCTCCTACAATGAGCAGTTCTTC. Its translation is CATSTLTGQSSYNEQFF.

The chain couples TRBV19 to TRBJ2-1; TRBD2 is a possible D gene (5 bases). The CDR3 extends over 13 amino acids. Per the germline V gene, CDR1 is LNHDA and CDR2 is SQIVND (reference sequence). The ends were cut back, 6 bases at V and 8 bases at J, with 14 bases in the middle. The CDR3 loop reads CASRLSSGDEQFF. The DNA for the CDR3 is TGTGCCAGTAGACTATCGAGCGGAGATGAGCAGTTCTTC.

By share of the sample, this clonotype is medium-sized. The chain carries TRBV19 and TRBJ2-6; unclear D gene. V was clipped by 6 bases and J by 0 bases, with 12 bases between them. CDR3 length: 16 amino acids. CDR1 LNHDA and CDR2 SQIVND come from the germline V gene (reference sequence). The CDR3 nucleotides are TGTGCCAGTAGGGACCGTGCCCTCTCTGGGGCCAACGTCCTGACTTTC. Translation: CASRDRALSGANVLTF.

This clonotype is medium-sized by share. The chain couples TRBV13 to TRBJ2-7, with TRBD1 matching over 11 bases. Trimming cost V 2 bases and J 3 bases; bases outside gene matches: 9. Germline assignment: CDR1 PRHDT and CDR2 FYEKMQ (reference sequence). This CDR3 is 17 amino acids long. Here the CDR3 DNA reads TGTGCCAGCAGCTTACCCCCGGGACAGGGGGAGGACTACGAGCAGTACTTC. Its protein is CASSLPPGQGEDYEQYF. Filled out from reference TRBV13 and TRBJ2-7, the complete variable domain reads AAGVIQSPRHLIKEKRETATLKCYPIPRHDTVYWYQQGPGQDPQFLISFYEKMQSDKGSIPDRFSAQQFSDYHSELNMSSLELGDSALYFCASSLPPGQGEDYEQYFGPGTRLTVT.

This clonotype was detected many times. V is TRBV29-1 and J is TRBJ1-1; 8 positions match TRBD1. Germline V gene lookup returns CDR1 SQVTM and CDR2 ANQGSEA. This CDR3 is built from 14 residues. J was trimmed by 5 bases and V by 5 bases; bases with no gene match: 10. Here the CDR3 reads CSVSLGTGGTEAFF. Here the CDR3 DNA reads TGCAGCGTTTCCCTCGGAACAGGGGGAACTGAAGCTTTCTTT.

The V gene is TRBV28, the J gene TRBJ1-2; D not certain. Germline V gene lookup returns CDR1 MDHEN and CDR2 SYDVKM. V shed 1 base and J shed 5 bases, with 5 bases lying between them. This CDR3 is built from 12 residues. CDR3 coding DNA: TGTGCCAGCAGTTTATACCGGTATGGCTACACCTTC. Translating it yields CASSLYRYGYTF.

Turning to this clonotype: One base away lies a much larger clone, so this may be a sequencing read error. This chain links TRBV6-5 with TRBJ1-2, with D possibly being TRBD1 (6 bases). The CDR3 sequence is 13 residues long. The germline CDR1 and CDR2 sequences are MNHEY and SVGAGI. CDR3 bases: TGTGCCAGCACCGACAGGCCAGACTATGGCTACGCCTTC. Translation gives CASTDRPDYGYAF.

This sequence joins TRBV25-1 and TRBJ1-2; D not resolved. The CDR3 contains 11 residues. CDR1 and CDR2 (germline): MGHDK, SYGVNS. V was shortened by 3 bases and J by 4 bases, with 3 bases between the two germline ends. This CDR3 reads CASSEPYGYTF. For the CDR3, the DNA is TGTGCCAGCAGTGAGCCCTATGGCTACACCTTC.

This clonotype has only a few counts. The chain employs TRBV6-1 and TRBJ1-2, with D tentatively TRBD1 (5 bases). The CDR3 has 14 amino acids. V was cut by 6 bases and J by 2 bases, with 13 bases left in between. Germline V gene lookup returns CDR1 MNHNS and CDR2 SASEGT. The CDR3 here is CASSRGHLNYGYTF. DNA for the CDR3: TGTGCCAGCAGCAGAGGACATTTGAACTATGGCTACACCTTC.

This chain joins TRBV28 and TRBJ1-1; maybe TRBD1 (5 bases). Trimming shortened V by 2 bases and J by 0 bases, and 19 bases separated the two germline ends. CDR3 size: 18 residues. Germline loops: CDR1 MDHEN, CDR2 SYDVKM. The CDR3 reads CASSLPLLRQTMNTEAFF. CDR3 bases: TGTGCCAGCAGTTTACCACTCCTTCGACAGACTATGAACACTGAAGCTTTCTTT.

This clonotype was seen a few times. The rearrangement joins TRBV7-9 to TRBJ2-1, with 7 positions matching TRBD1. Losses at the gene ends were 1 base for V and 0 bases for J; bases not matched to a gene: 3. Germline values: CDR1 SEHNR, CDR2 FQNEAQ (reference sequence). The CDR3 runs 16 residues. The CDR3 nucleotides read TGTGCCAGCAGCTTAGTTGGGACAGCCTCCTACAATGAGCAGTTCTTC. The encoded protein is CASSLVGTASYNEQFF.

At least ten counts were recorded for this clonotype. J is TRBJ1-1 and V is TRBV5-6; D gene ambiguous. The CDR3 contains 14 residues. Trimming took 2 bases from V and 1 from J, leaving 9 bases between them. Germline-derived CDR1 and CDR2 are SGHDT and YYEEEE. CDR3 sequence reads: CASSFIGRNTEAFF. CDR3 DNA: TGTGCCAGCAGCTTTATCGGAAGGAACACTGAAGCTTTCTTT.

This clonotype is medium-sized (0.01 to 0.1%) in the sample. The genes are TRBV18 and TRBJ2-1; 13 positions match TRBD2. The CDR3 sequence is 16 residues long. Germline V gene sequence: CDR1 KGHSH, CDR2 LQKENI. Losses at the gene ends were 1 base for V and 10 bases for J; bases not matched to a gene: 7. This CDR3 is CASSPRNSGLAGEQFF. CDR3 sequence (DNA): TGTGCCAGCTCACCACGGAACTCGGGACTAGCGGGGGAGCAGTTCTTC.

The V gene is TRBV3-1, the J gene TRBJ1-4, with 9 nucleotides matching TRBD1. The CDR3 length is 17 residues. Germline values: CDR1 LGHDT, CDR2 YNNKEL (reference sequence). With 4 bases clipped from V and 5 bases from J, the junction kept 11 bases outside the gene matches. CDR3 loop: CASSPPTLQGANEKLFF. As DNA, the CDR3 is TGTGCCAGCAGCCCACCGACCCTACAGGGGGCGAATGAAAAACTGTTTTTT.

The chain couples TRBV20-1 to TRBJ1-4; TRBD1 matches 9 bases. Germline V CDR1 and CDR2: DFQATT, SNEGSKA (reference sequence). The CDR3 loop spans 14 amino acids. The junction had 5 bases not matched to a gene; V was cut back by 3 bases and J by 6 bases. CDR3 sequence reads: CSARDTGGDEKLFF. Here the CDR3 DNA reads TGCAGTGCTAGGGACACAGGGGGCGATGAAAAACTGTTTTTT.

This clonotype is labeled as medium-sized. V is TRBV29-1 and J is TRBJ1-1; weak D call: TRBD1 (5 bases). This CDR3 is 14 amino acids long. V lost 1 base, J lost 4 bases, and 13 bases lay in between. Germline V lookup: CDR1 SQVTM, CDR2 ANQGSEA. The DNA of the CDR3 is TGCAGCGTTGAAGTCCGGATGAGGGGCACTGAAGCTTTCTTT. This gives the protein CSVEVRMRGTEAFF.

The table lists this clonotype with a few counts. V usage is TRBV20-1 and J usage is TRBJ2-1, with TRBD1 as a possible D gene (7 bases). The germline V gene has CDR1 DFQATT and CDR2 SNEGSKA (reference sequence). Trimming removed 6 bases from V and 9 bases from J, with 24 bases in between. This CDR3 is built from 15 residues. The CDR3 DNA is TGCAGTGCCCCTAAAGCTGGAGGGGGCGGTTCTGAGCAGTTCTTC. Translation: CSAPKAGGGGSEQFF.

This clonotype was seen more than once but under ten times. The V call is TRBV7-2, the J call TRBJ2-7; 8 bases are shared with TRBD1. Trimming removed 3 bases from V and 0 bases from J; junction bases left unmatched: 4. CDR1 is SGHTA and CDR2 is FQGNSA in the germline V gene. This CDR3 region has 15 residues. The CDR3 DNA is TGTGCCAGCAGCTTGTCGGGACAGGACTCCTACGAGCAGTACTTC. Protein: CASSLSGQDSYEQYF. The full variable domain, with the rest looked up from reference TRBV7-2 and TRBJ2-7, is GAGVSQSPSNKVTEKGKDVELRCDPISGHTALYWYRQSLGQGLEFLIYFQGNSAPDKSGLPSDRFSAERTGGSVSTLTIQRTQQEDSAVYLCASSLSGQDSYEQYFGPGTRLTVT.

This clonotype came up many times. The CDR3 loop is CASSHPGTVITEAFF. The CDR3 region has the DNA TGTGCCAGCAGCCACCCGGGGACAGTGATCACTGAAGCTTTCTTT. The chain joins TRBV5-4 to TRBJ1-1; 7 bases align to TRBD1. Germline CDR1 and CDR2: SGHNT and YYREEE (reference sequence). After removal of 4 bases from V and 4 bases from J, the junction contained 10 bases not matched to a gene. The CDR3 has 15 amino acids.

Comment on this clonotype: A much larger clone lies a single base off, so this may be a read error. The chain links TRBV18 to TRBJ1-1, with 7 positions matching TRBD1. This CDR3 spans 15 amino acids. Per the germline V gene, CDR1 is KGHSH and CDR2 is LQKENI. This chain's CDR3 is CVSSPPEGGARLAFF. The CDR3 DNA sequence: TGTGTCAGCTCACCACCGGAAGGGGGCGCGAGATTAGCTTTCTTT.

This clonotype was found a few times. This chain links TRBV30 with TRBJ2-3; 8 nucleotides match TRBD2. The CDR3 is 13 residues long. V trimming: 8 bases; J trimming: 6 bases; junction bases outside the gene matches: 10. Germline V gene sequence: CDR1 GTSNPN, CDR2 SVGIG (reference sequence). The CDR3 reads CAVSAGVGDTQYF. The CDR3 region has the DNA TGTGCCGTATCAGCGGGAGTAGGCGATACGCAGTATTTT.